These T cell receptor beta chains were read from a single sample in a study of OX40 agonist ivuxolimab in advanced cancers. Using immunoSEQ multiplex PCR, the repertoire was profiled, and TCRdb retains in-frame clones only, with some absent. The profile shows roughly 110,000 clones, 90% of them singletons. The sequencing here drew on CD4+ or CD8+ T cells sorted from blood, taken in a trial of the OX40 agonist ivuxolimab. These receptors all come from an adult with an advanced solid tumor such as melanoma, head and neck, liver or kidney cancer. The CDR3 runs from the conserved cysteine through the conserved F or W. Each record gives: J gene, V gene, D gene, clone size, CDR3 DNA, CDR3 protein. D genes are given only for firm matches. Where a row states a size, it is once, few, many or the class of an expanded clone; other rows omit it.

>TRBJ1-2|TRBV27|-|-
TGTGCCAGCAGTCCCATGAGGCCGCCTCCATATGGCTACACCTTC
CASSPMRPPPYGYTF
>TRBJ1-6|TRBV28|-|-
TGTGCCAGCAGTCCCCAGGAGAGTAATTCACCCCTCCACTTT
CASSPQESNSPLHF
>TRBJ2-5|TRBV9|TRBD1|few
TGTGCCAGCAGCGCTGGGACAGGGAAGACGGAGACCCAGTACTTC
CASSAGTGKTETQYF
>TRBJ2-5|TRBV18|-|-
TGTGCCAGCTCACGAGGGGAGAAGGAGACCCAGTACTTC
CASSRGEKETQYF
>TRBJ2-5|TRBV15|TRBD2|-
TGTGCCACCAGCAGATCTAGCGGGGGGGCCCGGAGAGAGACCCAGTACTTC
CATSRSSGGARRETQYF
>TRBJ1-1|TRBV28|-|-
TGTGCCAGCAGCTCCCCTCTTTCCAGAGGGACACAGAACACTGAAGCTTTCTTT
CASSSPLSRGTQNTEAFF
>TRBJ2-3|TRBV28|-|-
TGTGCCAGCAGCTCGAGTGGAAGCACAGATACGCAGTATTTT
CASSSSGSTDTQYF
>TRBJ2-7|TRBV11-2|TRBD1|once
TGTGCCAGCAGCTTAGAAGGACAGGGGGCCTACGAGCAGTACTTC
CASSLEGQGAYEQYF
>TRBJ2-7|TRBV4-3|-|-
TGCGCCAGCAGCCAAGTCCGACAGGTCTACGAGCAGTACTTC
CASSQVRQVYEQYF
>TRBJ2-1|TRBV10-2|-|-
TGCGCCAGCAGGGGGACATTCTACAATGAGCAGTTCTTC
CASRGTFYNEQFF
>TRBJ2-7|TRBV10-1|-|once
TGCGCCAGCAGTGTCGGGGCGGTATGGGACGAGCAGTACTTC
CASSVGAVWDEQYF
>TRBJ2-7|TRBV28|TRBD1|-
TGTGCCAGCTGTTCACCCGGACAGGTCTCCTACGAGCAGTACTTC
CASCSPGQVSYEQYF
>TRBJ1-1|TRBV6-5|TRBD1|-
TGTGCCAGCAGTTATCGGCAATTGGGGACAGGGACTGAAGCTTTCTTT
CASSYRQLGTGTEAFF
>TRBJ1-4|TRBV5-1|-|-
TGCGCCAGCAGCTTGGAAGTAGGCACTAATGAAAAACTGTTTTTT
CASSLEVGTNEKLFF
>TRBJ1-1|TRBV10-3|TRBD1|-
TGTGCCACCCGGGGGGACAGGGGGATGAACACTGAAGCTTTCTTT
CATRGDRGMNTEAFF